This paragraph covers one T cell receptor beta chain sequence. The data originate from a study of cytomegalovirus exposure and HLA in healthy donors. This CDR3 comprises 14 residues. The trim removed 6 bases at V and 3 bases at J, leaving 6 bases unmatched. Per the germline V gene, CDR1 is SEHNR and CDR2 is FQNEAQ (reference sequence). This PCR relied on a set of 60 Vbeta primers and 13 Jbeta primers. Sequenced by immunoSEQ multiplex PCR; TCRdb stores in-frame clones only, minus some. The sample consists of 60,000 to 85,000 clones, roughly 74% of them appearing once. The specimen was PBMCs. The sequence was obtained from a man aged 40-55 years in good health and CMV-seronegative. The chain combines TRBV7-9 with TRBJ2-7; 9 bases map to TRBD1. CDR3 protein: CASRAGQGIYEQYF. The CDR3 region has the DNA TGTGCCAGCAGGGCGGGACAGGGAATCTACGAGCAGTACTTC.